The present TCR beta chain was sequenced within a study of radiation and T cells in renal cell carcinoma (dated by TCRdb to the early 2020s). Regarding the complete study: The samples were drawn from a clinical trial, where primary renal cell carcinomas were treated with 15 Gy of stereotactic body radiation therapy and then removed by nephrectomy 4 weeks afterward. In total, roughly 53 samples underwent TCR beta sequencing: around 26 tumors plus 27 peripheral blood samples. Across all 50 or so samples, 4,000,000 or so unique CDR3 nucleotide sequences, encoding 2.5 million to 3 million unique CDR3 amino acid sequences, were identified.

Points the paper makes about the study in general: No pretreatment tumor biopsies were available, so the baseline intratumoral presence of clonotypes could not be determined. In blood, the top tumor clonotypes increased between baseline and 2 weeks post-radiation and then shrank by 4 weeks, which suggests that tumor-resident clones expanded only transiently. Because the trial had a single-armed design, the trial could not examine how radiation dose or scheduling affected the TCR repertoire. Tracking of blood repertoire dynamics stopped at about 4 weeks after treatment, with no follow-up past that point.

TCR beta libraries were generated from genomic DNA with the immunoSEQ kit, following the manufacturer's recommendations. To prepare the libraries, a first multiplex PCR with proprietary primers was run, followed by a second PCR that added unique barcodes, and a bead cleanup was done after each round. A positive control reaction and a negative control reaction, both provided in the kit, were run with every batch of samples. The final libraries were assessed on an Agilent 4200 TapeStation D1000 ScreenTape, pooled by volume, and quantified by qPCR. Sequencing ran on an Illumina NextSeq500 with a MidOutput 150-cycle cartridge, using 156 Read1 and 15 Index1 cycles with kit custom primers. The pooled library was loaded at roughly 1 pM, with an approximately 20% PhiX control spiked in. The original pipeline was this. Vendor-processed data were analyzed in R, and a clonotype was defined as all T cells sharing the same CDR3 nucleotide sequence. For clone abundance analyses, frequencies were normalized to the 10,000 most abundant clones per sample. Public T cell clones, averaging fewer than five per sample, were removed before analysis. Tumor-enriched and baseline blood-enriched clonotypes were defined by at least a 32-fold difference in abundance between compartments. A beta-binomial differential abundance model was used to identify clonotypes that expanded or contracted between blood time points. Similarity between tumor and blood repertoires was quantified using the Baroni-Urbani and Buser coefficient, and groups were compared with two-tailed Wilcoxon tests in R. This immuneACCESS table, as held by TCRdb, lists in-frame sequences with V and J called but not all clones. Of the missing ones, under half trace to an unresolved V gene in checked studies; the others have no known cause. D and trimming come from the DNA, and the V and J calls and clone size come from that table. The sample table holds about 130,000 clones, of which about 88% were seen once. Around 13% of the sample lies in the top ten.

What the time point label conveys for this sample: baseline pretreatment blood. The sample's treatment or condition label, in plain terms: 15 Gy SBRT to primary tumor, nephrectomy 4 weeks later. To follow tumor-enriched clonotypes, serial peripheral blood was collected from radiation-treated patients at baseline and at 2 weeks and 4 weeks after SBRT. Renal cell carcinoma with clear cell pathology was present in all patients. Genomic DNA for TCR sequencing was prepared using the QIAamp DNA Blood Mini Kit (Qiagen). The analyses included only samples that passed all quality control checks. Measured from the cysteine to the phenylalanine, the CDR3 is 15 residues long. The only DNA kept is the CDR3, 45 bases in frame from the first base. Taken from the germline V gene (reference sequence), the CDR1 and CDR2 loops are GTSNPN and SVGIG. Trimmed from V: 2 bases; trimmed from J: 4 bases; junction bases lacking a gene match: 8.

About this clone itself: The antigen it recognizes is unknown. Nothing much larger sits one base from this clone, and base qualities are not available.

The sequence links TRBV30 to TRBJ1-5, and TRBD1 matches 7 of the central bases. Specimen: blood, collected from a patient whose treatment included radiotherapy and nephrectomy. The clonotype was recovered from a woman aged 45-60 years with renal cell carcinoma. This receptor has the CDR3 CAWSIMGQPNQPQHF. The DNA sequence is given as TGTGCCTGGAGTATTATGGGACAGCCTAATCAGCCCCAGCATTTT. Full variable domain (CDR3 extended with the reference TRBV30 and TRBJ1-5 proteins): SQTIHQWPATLVQPVGSPLSLECTVEGTSNPNLYWYRQAAGRGLQLLFYSVGIGQISSEVPQNLSASRPQDRQFILSSKKLLLSDSGFYLCAWSIMGQPNQPQHFGDGTRLSIL.